Below, 2 T cell receptor beta chains from the same sample are listed, as sequenced in a study of CD8+ T cells in alopecia areata (dated by TCRdb to 2016 to 2019). The method behind the library was the immunoSEQ multiplex PCR assay. To provide template for TCR sequencing, every sample had RNA extracted and reverse transcribed into cDNA. TCRdb's version of the immuneACCESS table is confined to in-frame rearrangements and falls short of the full clone set. An unresolved V gene accounts for under half of the shortfall where checked; the remainder is of unknown origin. This sample comprises about 180,000 clones, around half of them detected only once. 10% to 12% of the sample belongs to the ten largest clones. Sample time point, as interpreted from the label and publication: about 5 months on oral tofacitinib. The treatment or condition label on this specimen signifies: oral pan-JAK inhibitor, 5-10 mg twice daily.

The material sequenced was CD8+ T cells sorted from blood, taken at week 24, from a patient treated with tofacitinib. All receptors come from a human donor with alopecia areata.

In its sample, this clone was seen a few times. The V gene is TRBV29-1, the J gene TRBJ1-4; 7 bases are shared with TRBD1. Trimming at V came to 4 bases and at J to 0 bases, leaving 11 bases not matched to a gene. The germline CDR1 and CDR2 sequences are SQVTM and ANQGSEA. The length of the CDR3 is 17 residues. For the CDR3, the DNA is TGCAGCGTTGGATCCCGGGACAGACTAACAACTAATGAAAAACTGTTTTTT. Protein product: CSVGSRDRLTTNEKLFF.

In its sample, this clone ranks as medium-sized. The chain links TRBV10-2 to TRBJ1-5; D uncertain. Germline CDR1 is WSHSY and CDR2 is SAAADI. The CDR3 has 13 residues. Trimming stripped 6 bases from V and 3 bases from J, with 9 bases between. CDR3 DNA: TGCGCCAGCAGCCCTTGGAACAATCAGCCCCAGCATTTT. Protein product: CASSPWNNQPQHF.